The following is a T cell receptor (beta chain) sequence with its context. These data originate in a study of T-cell memory formation after mild COVID-19. TCRdb re-analysed the 5' RACE reads in MiXCR, keeping a single row per CDR3 protein. The sample includes 360,000 or so distinct CDR3 sequences, around 28% of them seen just once. The CDR3 runs to 15 residues. Germline V lookup: CDR1 GTSNPN, CDR2 SVGIG (reference sequence). The V gene end was trimmed by 2 bases and the J gene end by 9 bases; junction bases not matched to a gene: 11. This TCR came from an adult woman who had mild COVID-19 (a few samples of this study predate the infection). Cell type and time point are not known. The sample consisted of PBMCs or a T cell subset sorted from them (not recorded which). This sequence joins TRBV30 and TRBJ2-1; TRBD2 agrees at 9 bases. The CDR3 reads CAWSSLKREVSEQFF. In DNA form, the CDR3 reads TGTGCCTGGAGTTCCCTGAAGCGGGAGGTGAGTGAGCAGTTCTTC.